Each of the 26 T cell receptor beta chains below was sequenced from the same sample in a study of T cell changes during pregnancy in multiple sclerosis. The assay was immunoSEQ multiplex PCR, and TCRdb's table has in-frame clones only and misses some. There are about 60,000 clones in the sample; around 92% occur only once, and around 2.3% lies in the top ten. This material consisted of peripheral blood, taken in the first trimester of pregnancy. Source of these receptors: a female donor with multiple sclerosis, enrolled in a pregnancy study.

This sequence joins TRBV6-1 and TRBJ2-2, with 11 bases fitting TRBD2. CDR1 and CDR2 from the germline V gene are MNHNS and SASEGT. The CDR3 has 18 amino acids. V lost 4 bases, J lost 3 bases, and 10 bases stayed unmatched. CDR3 in amino acids: CASSGSTSGSRYTGELFF. The CDR3 DNA sequence: TGTGCCAGCAGTGGATCAACTAGCGGGAGTAGGTACACCGGGGAGCTGTTTTTT.

This clone was recorded only once. The rearrangement joins TRBV13 to TRBJ2-2; the match to TRBD2 covers 10 bases. Germline loops: CDR1 PRHDT, CDR2 FYEKMQ (reference sequence). V was pared by 5 bases and J by 1 base, with 4 bases of the junction left unmatched. This CDR3 has 16 residues. The CDR3 region has the DNA TGTGCCAGCAGCACATGGACTAGCGGGAACACCGGGGAGCTGTTTTTT. Amino acids: CASSTWTSGNTGELFF.

This sequence joins TRBV13 and TRBJ2-5; 11 bases align to TRBD2. CDR3 length: 15 amino acids. Germline loops: CDR1 PRHDT, CDR2 FYEKMQ (reference sequence). The junction had 2 bases not matched to a gene; V was cut back by 3 bases and J by 2 bases. The CDR3 DNA is TGTGCCAGCAGCTTGGGACTAGCGGCTCAAGAGACCCAGTACTTC. This translates into CASSLGLAAQETQYF. Full variable domain (remainder filled in from reference TRBV13 and TRBJ2-5): AAGVIQSPRHLIKEKRETATLKCYPIPRHDTVYWYQQGPGQDPQFLISFYEKMQSDKGSIPDRFSAQQFSDYHSELNMSSLELGDSALYFCASSLGLAAQETQYFGPGTRLLVL.

The chain links TRBV5-4 to TRBJ1-4; D gene unclear. The germline gives CDR1 SGHNT, CDR2 YYREEE (reference sequence). The CDR3 loop spans 13 amino acids. Trimming shortened V by 3 bases and J by 6 bases, and 9 bases separated the two germline ends. The CDR3 loop reads CASSSAGDEKLFF. In DNA, the CDR3 is TGTGCCAGCAGCTCTGCGGGAGATGAAAAACTGTTTTTT. Looking up the rest from reference TRBV5-4 and TRBJ1-4 gives the full variable domain: ETGVTQSPTHLIKTRGQQVTLRCSSQSGHNTVSWYQQALGQGPQFIFQYYREEENGRGNFPPRFSGLQFPNYSSELNVNALELDDSALYLCASSSAGDEKLFFGSGTQLSVL.

The rearrangement uses TRBV27 and TRBJ1-1; the D is unclear. This CDR3 region has 12 residues. Per the germline V gene, CDR1 is MNHEY and CDR2 is SMNVEV (reference sequence). V dropped 2 bases and J dropped 5 bases, with 6 bases sitting between them. CDR3 sequence: CASSLGQTEAFF. CDR3 sequence (DNA): TGTGCCAGCAGTTTAGGGCAAACTGAAGCTTTCTTT.

This clone was counted a single time. This chain connects TRBV5-1 to TRBJ2-2, with D tentatively TRBD2 (6 bases). This CDR3 is 15 amino acids long. Looked up from germline, CDR1 is SGHRS and CDR2 is YFSETQ. V gave up 9 bases and J gave up 6 bases, with 21 bases separating them. CDR3 in amino acids: CATPPGGGSAGELFF. CDR3 DNA: TGCGCCACCCCCCCTGGGGGAGGTAGCGCCGGGGAGCTGTTTTTT.

This chain links TRBV7-9 with TRBJ2-5; 10 bases align to TRBD2. V shed 5 bases, J shed 4 bases, and the junction held 7 bases outside the gene matches. Per the germline V gene, CDR1 is SEHNR and CDR2 is FQNEAQ (reference sequence). The CDR3 runs 15 residues. The CDR3 reads CASSRLAGAGETQYF. The CDR3 coding sequence is TGTGCCAGCAGCCGCCTAGCGGGAGCTGGAGAGACCCAGTACTTC. The whole variable domain, remainder taken from reference TRBV7-9 and TRBJ2-5, is DTGVSQNPRHKITKRGQNVTFRCDPISEHNRLYWYRQTLGQGPEFLTYFQNEAQLEKSRLLSDRFSAERPKGSFSTLEIQRTEQGDSAMYLCASSRLAGAGETQYFGPGTRLLVL.

CDR3 residues: CASSQGTGDQPQHF. The DNA of the CDR3 is TGTGCCAGCAGCCAGGGGACAGGGGATCAGCCCCAGCATTTT. The V and J genes are TRBV7-2 and TRBJ1-5; 10 nucleotides line up with TRBD1. This CDR3 is 14 amino acids long. V shed 5 bases, J shed 5 bases, and the junction held 3 bases outside the gene matches. Germline values: CDR1 SGHTA, CDR2 FQGNSA.

The chain combines TRBV25-1 with TRBJ2-1, with D perhaps TRBD1 (6 bases). Trimming left V 5 bases short and J 2 bases short, with 13 bases between. CDR1 is MGHDK and CDR2 is SYGVNS in the germline V gene. This CDR3 has 15 amino acids. Here the CDR3 reads CASSKTGSPYNEQFF. The CDR3 bases are TGTGCCAGCAGTAAAACAGGGTCCCCCTACAATGAGCAGTTCTTC.

This clone has only a few counts. In DNA form, the CDR3 reads TGCGCCAGCAGCCAAGTAGCAGGGCACACTGAAGCTTTCTTT. Amino acids: CASSQVAGHTEAFF. The chain carries TRBV4-1 and TRBJ1-1; perhaps TRBD1 as D (5 bases). CDR3 length: 14 residues. The V and J ends lost 1 base and 3 bases respectively, with 9 bases between them. Germline-derived CDR1 and CDR2 are MGHRA and YSYEKL.

This clone was seen a single time. V usage is TRBV27 and J usage is TRBJ2-3, with D tentatively TRBD2 (5 bases). Germline V gene sequence: CDR1 MNHEY, CDR2 SMNVEV (reference sequence). V was cut by 3 bases and J by 5 bases, with 12 bases left in between. The CDR3 spans 14 residues. CDR3: CASSFAGGVDTQYF. The CDR3, as DNA: TGTGCCAGCAGTTTCGCGGGTGGAGTAGATACGCAGTATTTT.

The chain couples TRBV11-1 to TRBJ2-1, with TRBD2 identical over 13 bases. V was clipped by 5 bases and J by 0 bases; unmatched bases: 10. Per germline, CDR1 SGHAT and CDR2 FQDESV (reference sequence). This CDR3 contains 19 residues. Here the CDR3 DNA reads TGTGCCAGCAGCGCAAAACTAGCGGGAGGGCTGCGCTCCTACAATGAGCAGTTCTTC. This gives the protein CASSAKLAGGLRSYNEQFF.

The chain employs TRBV9 and TRBJ2-5; 7 bases align to TRBD2. V lost 0 bases and J lost 0; bases outside the gene matches: 8. Germline CDR1 and CDR2: SGDLS and YYNGEE. This CDR3 is 17 amino acids long. The CDR3 region is CASSVEASGLYQETQYF. As DNA, the CDR3 is TGTGCCAGCAGCGTAGAGGCTAGCGGCCTGTACCAAGAGACCCAGTACTTC.

As concerns this clone: Germline and junction disagree at one end, which may indicate a read error. The V and J genes are TRBV13 and TRBJ1-5; D may be TRBD1 (6 bases). Germline V gene data show CDR1 as PRHDT and CDR2 as FYEKMQ (reference sequence). The CDR3 loop spans 15 amino acids. The CDR3 protein is CASSLGGPTGQPQHF. Here the CDR3 DNA reads TGTGCCAGCAGCCTAGGGGGGCCTACGGGTCAGCCCCAGCATTTT.

This clone appeared a single time. The V and J genes are TRBV6-1 and TRBJ1-2, with 8 bases identical to TRBD1. The V segment lost 6 bases and the J segment 4 bases; nucleotides outside the gene matches: 10. The CDR3 has 15 amino acids. Germline V gene sequence: CDR1 MNHNS, CDR2 SASEGT. The CDR3: CASSDRGATSYGYTF. The CDR3 DNA follows: TGTGCCAGCAGCGACAGGGGAGCTACTTCCTATGGCTACACCTTC.

The V gene is TRBV5-4, the J gene TRBJ2-1, with 8 bases fitting TRBD2. Trimming cost V 4 bases and J 0 bases; bases outside gene matches: 3. Germline-derived CDR1 and CDR2 are SGHNT and YYREEE (reference sequence). The CDR3 is made up of 15 amino acids. The CDR3 loop is CASSLGTSSYNEQFF. CDR3 coding DNA: TGTGCCAGCAGCCTCGGGACTAGCTCCTACAATGAGCAGTTCTTC.

This chain joins TRBV2 and TRBJ1-5; TRBD1 is a possible D gene (5 bases). The CDR3 loop spans 14 amino acids. In germline, CDR1 is SNHLY, CDR2 FYNNEI. The germline V and J ends were trimmed by 2 bases and 8 bases, with 13 bases remaining between them. The CDR3 spells CASSESGTGKPQHF. CDR3 coding DNA: TGTGCCAGCAGTGAATCAGGGACTGGCAAGCCCCAGCATTTT.

This clone was picked up one time. The chain combines TRBV4-1 with TRBJ1-1, with a weak D call TRBD1 (6 bases). V was cut by 3 bases and J by 1 base, with 15 bases left in between. This CDR3 comprises 16 residues. CDR1 MGHRA and CDR2 YSYEKL come from the germline V gene. Here the CDR3 DNA reads TGCGCCAGCAGCCACGATATTTCCAGGGGGAACACTGAAGCTTTCTTT. Translating it yields CASSHDISRGNTEAFF.

The gene calls are TRBV5-5 and TRBJ2-3; 13 nucleotides match TRBD2. Germline loops: CDR1 SGHKS, CDR2 YYEKEE (reference sequence). V was clipped by 5 bases and J by 4 bases; unmatched bases: 10. CDR3 length: 17 amino acids. The CDR3 DNA is TGTGCCAGCAGATACTTCAGGACTAGCGGGAGCGCAGATACGCAGTATTTT. Protein product: CASRYFRTSGSADTQYF.

The gene calls are TRBV7-9 and TRBJ1-5; no clear D gene. Deletions cut 3 bases from V and 8 bases from J, with 11 bases between. The CDR3 extends over 13 amino acids. Germline loops: CDR1 SEHNR, CDR2 FQNEAQ (reference sequence). The CDR3 nucleotides read TGTGCCAGCAGCTTGACGGGTCGTGAGCCCCAGCATTTT. This sequence encodes CASSLTGREPQHF.

The count of this clone is one. V and J are TRBV2 and TRBJ2-5; D perhaps matches TRBD1 (6 bases). The end of the DNA fits TRBJ2-7 better, so the J call may be wrong. Germline CDR1 is SNHLY and CDR2 is FYNNEI. CDR3 size: 14 residues. This chain's CDR3 is CASRGIGDTYEQYF. In DNA form, the CDR3 reads TGTGCCAGTAGGGGGATAGGGGACACCTACGAGCAGTACTTC.

J is TRBJ2-1 and V is TRBV4-3; 16 nucleotides match TRBD2. Germline values: CDR1 LGHNA, CDR2 YSLEER. The CDR3 totals 15 residues. V dropped 4 bases and J dropped 8; count of bases not matched to a gene: 2. CDR3 DNA sequence: TGCGCCAGCAGCCCGGGACTAGCGGGAGGGGATGAGCAGTTCTTC. Translating gives CASSPGLAGGDEQFF.

The chain uses TRBV5-4 and TRBJ2-5; D is perhaps TRBD2 (5 bases). Between the trimmed V and J ends, which lost 0 bases and 5 bases, there was a span of 17 bases. Germline CDR1 SGHNT, CDR2 YYREEE (reference sequence). The CDR3 totals 16 residues. Here the CDR3 reads CASSLEGGSARETQYF. As DNA, the CDR3 is TGTGCCAGCAGCTTGGAGGGCGGTAGCGCTCGTGAGACCCAGTACTTC. Combining the CDR3 with reference TRBV5-4 and TRBJ2-5 gives the whole variable domain ETGVTQSPTHLIKTRGQQVTLRCSSQSGHNTVSWYQQALGQGPQFIFQYYREEENGRGNFPPRFSGLQFPNYSSELNVNALELDDSALYLCASSLEGGSARETQYFGPGTRLLVL.

This rearrangement joins TRBV7-9 to TRBJ2-2; D may be TRBD1 (6 bases). In germline, CDR1 is SEHNR, CDR2 FQNEAQ (reference sequence). There are 13 residues in the CDR3. The germline V and J ends were trimmed by 5 bases and 5 bases, with 9 bases remaining between them. CDR3 sequence (DNA): TGTGCCAGCAGCCCGAGGGGGACCGGGGAGCTGTTTTTT. This codes for CASSPRGTGELFF.

The chain couples TRBV7-2 to TRBJ2-5; maybe TRBD2 (6 bases). Germline values: CDR1 SGHTA, CDR2 FQGNSA. V shed 1 base and J shed 6 bases, with 15 bases lying between them. This CDR3 comprises 15 residues. The CDR3 spells CASSLDGSAQKTQYF. The CDR3 DNA sequence: TGTGCCAGCAGCTTAGACGGGAGCGCCCAGAAGACCCAGTACTTC.

This clone was counted a single time. The chain couples TRBV28 to TRBJ2-5, with D possibly being TRBD1 (5 bases). The V and J ends lost 4 bases and 2 bases respectively, with 14 bases between them. CDR1 is MDHEN and CDR2 is SYDVKM in the germline V gene. CDR3 length equals 15 residues. For the CDR3, the DNA is TGTGCCAGCAGTTCCCAGGGTGGCGGTCAAGAGACCCAGTACTTC. Amino acid sequence: CASSSQGGGQETQYF.